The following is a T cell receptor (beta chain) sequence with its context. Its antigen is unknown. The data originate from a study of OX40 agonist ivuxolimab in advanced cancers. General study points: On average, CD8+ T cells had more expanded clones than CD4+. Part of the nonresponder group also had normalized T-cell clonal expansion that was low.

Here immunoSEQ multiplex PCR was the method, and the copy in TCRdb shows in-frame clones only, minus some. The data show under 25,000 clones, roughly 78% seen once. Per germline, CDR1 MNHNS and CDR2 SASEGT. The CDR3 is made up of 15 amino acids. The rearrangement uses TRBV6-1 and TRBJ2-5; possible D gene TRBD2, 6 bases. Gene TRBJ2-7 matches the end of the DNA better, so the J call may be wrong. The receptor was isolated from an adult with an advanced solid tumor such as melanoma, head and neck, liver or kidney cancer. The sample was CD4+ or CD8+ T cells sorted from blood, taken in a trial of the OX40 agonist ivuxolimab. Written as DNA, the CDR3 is TGTGCCAGCAGTGAGGTGCCCGGGACTTCGAACGAGCAGTACTTC. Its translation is CASSEVPGTSNEQYF.